The T cell receptor beta chain described here comes from a study of blood T cells in healthy people across ages. V lost 1 base, J lost 2 bases, and 15 bases lay in between. The length of the CDR3 is 16 residues. The germline gives CDR1 SGHTA, CDR2 FQGNSA. Each donor had about 10 milliliters of peripheral blood drawn. With each sample, at least 5 micrograms of total RNA were extracted. Overall study findings and caveats: Both higher diversity and more naive CD4+ cells marked long-lived donors when set against aged donors. It was held that the diversity estimates obtained from one million T cells were underestimates.

About this clonotype: Its antigen is as yet unknown.

Together with a sample-barcoded 5' primer, a J-beta primer mix was included in a second PCR lasting roughly 6 to 12 cycles. TCRdb fed the 5' RACE reads into MiXCR, producing one record per CDR3 protein. The sample includes roughly 1,800,000 distinct CDR3 sequences, roughly 52% seen only once; the top ten take around 2.1%. The V call is TRBV7-2, the J call TRBJ2-7, with D possibly called TRBD1 or TRBD2 (5 bases each). The sample comprised blood. This clonotype was sampled from a woman aged 35 to 49 in good health. CDR3 nucleotide sequence: TGTGCCAGCAGCTTAGAGGGACCCCCGGGGACCTACGAGCAGTACTTC. Amino acid sequence: CASSLEGPPGTYEQYF.